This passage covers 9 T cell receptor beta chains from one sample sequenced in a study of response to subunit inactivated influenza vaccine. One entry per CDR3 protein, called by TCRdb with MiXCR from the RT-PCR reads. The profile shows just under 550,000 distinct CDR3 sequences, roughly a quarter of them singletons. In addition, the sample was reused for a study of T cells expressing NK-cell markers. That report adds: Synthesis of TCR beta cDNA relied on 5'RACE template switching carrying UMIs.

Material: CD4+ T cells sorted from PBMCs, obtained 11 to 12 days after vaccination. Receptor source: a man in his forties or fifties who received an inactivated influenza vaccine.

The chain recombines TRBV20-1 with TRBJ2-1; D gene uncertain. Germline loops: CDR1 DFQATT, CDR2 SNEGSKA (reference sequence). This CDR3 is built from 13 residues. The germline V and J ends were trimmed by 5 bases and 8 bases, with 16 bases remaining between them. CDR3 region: CSAHRNLFDEQFF. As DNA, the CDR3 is TGCAGTGCTCACCGGAACTTGTTCGATGAGCAGTTCTTC.

The DNA for the CDR3 is TGCGCCAGCAGCTTTATAGCGGGGGATAACACAGATACGCAGTATTTT. It encodes CASSFIAGDNTDTQYF. J is TRBJ2-3 and V is TRBV5-1, with 9 bases fitting TRBD2. Germline-derived CDR1 and CDR2 are SGHRS and YFSETQ. Losses at the gene ends were 2 bases for V and 2 bases for J; bases not matched to a gene: 6. The CDR3 has 16 residues.

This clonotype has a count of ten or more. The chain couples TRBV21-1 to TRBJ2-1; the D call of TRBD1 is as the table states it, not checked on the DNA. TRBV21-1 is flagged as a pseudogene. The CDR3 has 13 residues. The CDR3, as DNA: TGTGCCAGCAGCAAACTCACAGGGGGTTCACAGTTCTTC. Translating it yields CASSKLTGGSQFF.

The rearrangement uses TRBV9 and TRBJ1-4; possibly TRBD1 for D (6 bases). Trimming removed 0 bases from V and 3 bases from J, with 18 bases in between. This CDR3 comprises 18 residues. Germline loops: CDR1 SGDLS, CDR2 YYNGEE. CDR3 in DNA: TGTGCCAGCAGCGTAGACGTCGGGGAGGGGACACCTAATGAAAAACTGTTTTTT. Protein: CASSVDVGEGTPNEKLFF.

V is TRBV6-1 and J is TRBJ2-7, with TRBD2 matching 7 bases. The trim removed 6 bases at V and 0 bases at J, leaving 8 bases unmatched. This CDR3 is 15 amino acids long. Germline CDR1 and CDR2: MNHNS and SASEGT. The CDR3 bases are TGTGCCAGCAGCCCCGCTAGCGGTGGCTCCTACGAGCAGTACTTC. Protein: CASSPASGGSYEQYF.

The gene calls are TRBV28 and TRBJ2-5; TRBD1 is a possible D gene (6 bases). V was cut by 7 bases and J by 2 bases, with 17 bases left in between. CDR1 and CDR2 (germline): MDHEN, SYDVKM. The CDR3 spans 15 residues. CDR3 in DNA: TGTGCCAGCAAGGCCCTGGGGGCGAGGCAAGAGACCCAGTACTTC. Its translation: CASKALGARQETQYF.

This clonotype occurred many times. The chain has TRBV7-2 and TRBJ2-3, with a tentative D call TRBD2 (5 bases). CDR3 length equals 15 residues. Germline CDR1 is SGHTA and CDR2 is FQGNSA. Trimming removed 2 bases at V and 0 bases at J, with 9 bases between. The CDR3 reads CASSLLGGSTDTQYF. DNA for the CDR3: TGTGCCAGCAGCTTATTAGGCGGGAGCACAGATACGCAGTATTTT.

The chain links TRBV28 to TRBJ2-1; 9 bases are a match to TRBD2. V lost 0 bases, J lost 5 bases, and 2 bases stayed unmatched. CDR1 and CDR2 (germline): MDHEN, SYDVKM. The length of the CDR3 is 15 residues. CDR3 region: CASSLWASGDNEQFF. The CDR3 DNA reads TGTGCCAGCAGTTTATGGGCTAGCGGGGACAATGAGCAGTTCTTC.

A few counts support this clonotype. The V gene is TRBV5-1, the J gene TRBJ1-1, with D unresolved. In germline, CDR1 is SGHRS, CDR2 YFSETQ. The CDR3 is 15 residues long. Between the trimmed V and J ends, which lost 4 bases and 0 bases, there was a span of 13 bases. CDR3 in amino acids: CASSPLGLVNTEAFF. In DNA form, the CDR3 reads TGCGCCAGCAGCCCTTTGGGGTTAGTGAACACTGAAGCTTTCTTT.